These 25 T cell receptor beta chains originate from one sample sequenced in a study of tumor-infiltrating lymphocytes in primary liver carcinoma. Synthesis of TCR beta cDNA was carried out from 450 to 650 ng total RNA with a constant-region primer. Slightly modified ARM-PCR with three nested multiplex PCR rounds yielded TCR beta libraries. TRBV1-TRBV30 forward primers and a C-beta reverse primer were used in the first two PCR rounds, which each ran for 9 to 10 cycles. TCRdb re-called the multiplex PCR reads with MiXCR, one entry per CDR3 protein. The sample gives 75,000 to 80,000 distinct CDR3 sequences, about 75% of which show up once; roughly 28% is in the top ten. The source material, about 19-30 mg of unsorted bulk tissue, was used to co-extract RNA and DNA. Sequencing used tumor-adjacent normal liver tissue. The receptors derive from a man aged 40-49 years with primary liver carcinoma and hepatitis B virus infection.

About this clonotype: At one end, the junction sequence differs from germline, possibly due to a read error. The chain employs TRBV10-3 and TRBJ2-2; TRBD1 aligns across 7 bases. The CDR3 totals 16 residues. Germline V gene data show CDR1 as ENHRY and CDR2 as SYGVKD. The CDR3 bases are TGTGTCAACATGGGGACAGAAGGTGGGAACACCGGGGAGCTGTTGTTT. Translation gives CVNMGTEGGNTGELLF.

This clonotype was picked up a small number of times. This could be a read error, since a much larger clone is one nucleotide away. As the CDR3 is not closed by the conserved phenylalanine or tryptophan, this likely results from a read error. The genes are TRBV5-6 and TRBJ2-5, with D perhaps TRBD2 (5 bases). Trimming left V 6 bases short and J 3 bases short, with 12 bases between. CDR3 length: 13 residues. From germline, CDR1 is SGHDT and CDR2 YYEEEE. The CDR3 sequence is CASTPGLKETQYS. The CDR3 DNA reads as TGTGCCAGCACCCCCGGACTTAAAGAGACCCAGTACTCC.

Details on this clonotype: The junction departs from the called germline gene at one end, perhaps through a read error. The rearrangement links TRBV13 to TRBJ1-4; weak D call: TRBD1 (6 bases). This CDR3 has 17 amino acids. Germline CDR1 is PRHDT and CDR2 is FYEKMQ (reference sequence). Here the CDR3 DNA reads TGTGCCAGCTGTTTCCGACAGGCCGCGGCCACTAATGAAAAACCGTTTTTT. This codes for CASCFRQAAATNEKPFF.

In its sample, this clonotype was seen a few times. The chain carries TRBV10-3 and TRBJ1-1, with TRBD1 as a possible D gene (5 bases). CDR1 ENHRY and CDR2 SYGVKD come from the germline V gene. The CDR3 sequence is 14 residues long. Trimming pared 5 bases from V and 5 bases from J, leaving 15 bases between. In nucleotides, the CDR3 is TGTGCCATCAGTACATCCGGGGGGGAGACTGAAGCTTTCTTT. Its protein is CAISTSGGETEAFF.

Turning to this clonotype: It may be a read error: a sequence one base away is much more abundant. The chain has TRBV6-1 and TRBJ2-6, with D unresolved. The germline V and J ends were trimmed by 2 bases and 4 bases, with 9 bases remaining between them. Germline loops: CDR1 MNHNS, CDR2 SASEGT. The CDR3 covers 15 residues. CDR3 protein: CASSEFSPGANVLTF. The DNA for the CDR3 is TGTGCCAGCAGTGAATTCTCCCCAGGGGCCAACGTCCTGACTTTC.

Worth noting for this clonotype: Sequence at one end of the junction differs from germline and may be a read error. The chain couples TRBV29-1 to TRBJ2-7; D might be TRBD2 (6 bases). This CDR3 has 15 amino acids. Germline CDR1 reads SQVTM; CDR2 reads ANQGSEA. The CDR3 bases are TGCAGCGTTGTAGAAGAACAGGACGGGAGCTACAAGCAGTACTTC. Translating it yields CSVVEEQDGSYKQYF.

This clonotype was seen a single time. It may be a read error: a sequence one base away is much more abundant. The DNA of the CDR3 is TGTGCCAGCAGCATGGGGACAGGGCGATTTCGCTACGCCTTC. As protein: CASSMGTGRFRYAF. V is TRBV11-2 and J is TRBJ1-2; 9 nucleotides match TRBD1. The CDR3 is 14 residues long. Germline V CDR1 and CDR2: SGHAT, FQNNGV.

This rearrangement joins TRBV5-1 to TRBJ1-3, with D possibly matching TRBD1 (5 bases). This CDR3 spans 16 amino acids. Trimming shortened V by 0 bases and J by 0 bases, and 10 bases separated the two germline ends. CDR1 and CDR2 from the germline V gene are SGHRS and YFSETQ. CDR3 nucleotide sequence: TGCGCCAGCAGCTTGGGTGGGGGTATCTCTGGAAACACCATATATTTT. Translated: CASSLGGGISGNTIYF.

This clonotype was counted only a few times. This may arise from a read error, as a much more abundant clone is one base away. The CDR3 nucleotides read TGTGCCAGCAGTTCTCCCTTAAATCAGCCCCAGCATTTT. Its translation: CASSSPLNQPQHF. The chain is built from TRBV6-2 or TRBV6-3 and TRBJ1-5, with unresolved D. The V and J ends lost 4 bases and 4 bases respectively, with 8 bases between them. The V gene's germline CDR1 is MNHEY and CDR2 SVGEGT. This CDR3 is 13 amino acids long.

A note on this clonotype: Its ends do not fully match the called genes, so a read error is possible. V and J are TRBV2 and TRBJ2-3, with D maybe TRBD2 (6 bases). The germline CDR1 and CDR2 sequences are SNHLY and FYNNEI. The CDR3 length is 16 residues. The CDR3 here is CASTRRAVTSTDAQYF. Here the CDR3 DNA reads TGTGCCAGCACCCGAAGGGCTGTTACTAGCACAGATGCGCAGTATTTT.

The chain recombines TRBV7-8 with TRBJ2-1; D gene ambiguous. The CDR3 has 16 amino acids. Germline V CDR1 and CDR2: SGHVS, FQNEAQ. The V end lost 3 bases, the J end lost 9 bases, and 21 bases lay between the germline ends. CDR3 in amino acids: CASSLASGRSFGEQFF. In DNA form, the CDR3 reads TGTGCCAGCAGCTTGGCCTCGGGTAGATCATTCGGTGAGCAGTTCTTC.

This clonotype was seen a single time. The germline gene is not matched at one end of the junction; a read error may be the cause. The genes are TRBV6-2 or TRBV6-3 and TRBJ2-1; a weak D match, TRBD2 (5 bases). CDR1 and CDR2 (germline): MNHEY, SVGEGT. This CDR3 comprises 14 residues. The CDR3 DNA is TGTGCCAGCAGTTACCAGTGGGAGTGCCCCTGGCAGTTCTTT. Translated, it gives CASSYQWECPWQFF.

Worth noting for this clonotype: Relative to the germline gene, one junction end is altered; a read error may explain this. The chain joins TRBV12-3 or TRBV12-4 to TRBJ2-3, with D perhaps TRBD2 (5 bases). The CDR3 totals 15 residues. The CDR3 loop reads CASSFHSSGTDTLYF. DNA for the CDR3: TGTGCCAGCAGTTTTCATTCAAGCGGCACAGATACACTGTATTTC.

This clonotype was recorded many times. This chain uses TRBV11-3 with TRBJ2-2; perhaps D is TRBD1 or TRBD2 (5 bases each). With 5 bases removed from V and 5 bases from J, the gap between germline ends came to 15 bases. CDR3 size: 15 residues. Per germline, CDR1 SGHNT and CDR2 YENEEA. CDR3: CASSIGTPGTGELFF. CDR3 DNA sequence: TGTGCCAGCAGCATTGGGACCCCAGGGACCGGGGAGCTGTTTTTT.

Points on this clonotype: The CDR3 carries no conserved terminal phenylalanine or tryptophan, so it likely arises from a read error. The CDR3 nucleotides are TGTGCCAGCAGTTTCCCCGGGGCCACCTACGAGCAGTACTCC. Translated: CASSFPGATYEQYS. This chain links TRBV6-5 with TRBJ2-7; perhaps D is TRBD1 or TRBD2 (5 bases each). The germline gives CDR1 MNHEY, CDR2 SVGAGI. The CDR3 has 14 residues. Deletions cut 4 bases from V and 2 bases from J, with 12 bases between.

In regard to this clonotype: At one of its ends the junction is not consistent with the germline gene, which may arise from a read error. This chain uses TRBV7-8 with TRBJ1-1; possibly TRBD1 for D (6 bases). The V gene's germline CDR1 is SGHVS and CDR2 FQNEAQ. The CDR3 is made up of 17 amino acids. As DNA, the CDR3 is TGTGCCAGCAGTTCACTTCAGGGGAACGGAGGTAGCGCTGAAGTTTTCTTT. It yields the protein CASSSLQGNGGSAEVFF.

The chain links TRBV4-3 to TRBJ1-1; D is possibly TRBD1 (5 bases). The germline gives CDR1 LGHNA, CDR2 YSLEER. V was cut by 0 bases and J by 5 bases, with 10 bases left in between. CDR3 length equals 14 residues. The CDR3, as DNA: TGCGCCAGCAGCCAAGAACCAAAGGGGACTGAAGCTTTCTTT. It specifies CASSQEPKGTEAFF.

A note on this clonotype: One end of the junction varies from germline; a read error may be responsible. V and J are TRBV6-2 or TRBV6-3 and TRBJ2-2; TRBD1 agrees at 9 bases. Per germline, CDR1 MNHEY and CDR2 SVGEGT. The CDR3 spans 17 residues. This chain's CDR3 is CASSYGTGTGNTGDLFF. The CDR3 DNA follows: TGTGCCAGCAGTTACGGAACCGGGACAGGGAACACCGGGGACCTGTTCTTT.

In its sample, this clonotype was seen once. The CDR3 carries no conserved terminal phenylalanine or tryptophan, so it likely arises from a read error. This sequence joins TRBV12-3 or TRBV12-4 and TRBJ2-7; D ambiguous. There are 13 residues in the CDR3. Trimming took off 2 bases at V and 0 bases at J, with 5 bases between the two ends. DNA for the CDR3: TGTGCCAGCAGTTTATGCAGCTCCTACGAGCAGTACTCC. It yields the protein CASSLCSSYEQYS.

The chain has TRBV6-1 and TRBJ1-6; tentatively, D is TRBD1 (6 bases). Germline CDR1 is MNHNS and CDR2 is SASEGT. The CDR3 spans 12 residues. V gave up 6 bases and J gave up 13 bases, with 13 bases separating them. This CDR3 is CASRDRRLPLHF. Written as DNA, the CDR3 is TGTGCCAGCAGGGACAGACGTCTGCCCCTCCACTTT.

A single count supports this clonotype. This sequence joins TRBV29-1 and TRBJ1-1; the match to TRBD1 covers 8 bases. Germline CDR1 reads SQVTM; CDR2 reads ANQGSEA. V shed 4 bases and J 5 bases; nucleotides not matched to a gene: 9. There are 14 residues in the CDR3. CDR3: CSVGEWTGRTEAFF. The CDR3 region has the DNA TGCAGCGTTGGAGAATGGACAGGGAGGACTGAAGCTTTCTTT. Variable domain in full (rest from reference TRBV29-1 and TRBJ1-1): SAVISQKPSRDICQRGTSLTIQCQVDSQVTMMFWYRQQPGQSLTLIATANQGSEATYESGFVIDKFPISRPNLTFSTLTVSNMSPEDSSIYLCSVGEWTGRTEAFFGQGTRLTVV.

In regard to this clonotype: An end of the junction does not agree with germline; a read error may underlie this. CDR3 loop: CVSSSRLDQPQHF. In DNA form, the CDR3 reads TGTGTCAGCAGTTCCAGACTGGATCAGCCCCAGCATTTT. The J gene is TRBJ1-5, the V gene TRBV6-5; unclear D gene. The germline gives CDR1 MNHEY, CDR2 SVGAGI. The CDR3 spans 13 residues.

A remark on this clonotype: One end of the junction fails to match germline, which may point to a read error. The chain is built from TRBV10-3 and TRBJ1-1; 7 bases fit TRBD1. The CDR3 has 14 amino acids. Germline V CDR1 and CDR2: ENHRY, SYGVKD. CDR3 loop: CAISSRDRGPETFF. CDR3 sequence (DNA): TGTGCCATCAGCTCGAGGGACAGAGGCCCTGAAACTTTCTTT.

The chain has TRBV6-6 and TRBJ1-1, with no clear D. In germline, CDR1 is MNHNY, CDR2 SVGAGI (reference sequence). CDR3 size: 15 residues. V was pared by 6 bases and J by 3 bases, with 17 bases between. The CDR3 nucleotides are TGTGCCAGCAGCCGGGCGGCACTAGTCGACACTGAAGCTTTCTTT. Translating gives CASSRAALVDTEAFF.

As regards this clonotype: No conserved phenylalanine or tryptophan is present at the end of the CDR3, so a read error is the likely explanation. The J gene is TRBJ1-2, the V gene TRBV10-2; TRBD1 might be the D (5 bases). In germline, CDR1 is WSHSY, CDR2 SAAADI. This CDR3 comprises 21 residues. The DNA for the CDR3 is TGTGCCAGCAGTGAGGGCTTAGTGTCGGGGGGTAGCCGAAGATTGGGTCACGGCTACACCTTG. Protein product: CASSEGLVSGGSRRLGHGYTL.